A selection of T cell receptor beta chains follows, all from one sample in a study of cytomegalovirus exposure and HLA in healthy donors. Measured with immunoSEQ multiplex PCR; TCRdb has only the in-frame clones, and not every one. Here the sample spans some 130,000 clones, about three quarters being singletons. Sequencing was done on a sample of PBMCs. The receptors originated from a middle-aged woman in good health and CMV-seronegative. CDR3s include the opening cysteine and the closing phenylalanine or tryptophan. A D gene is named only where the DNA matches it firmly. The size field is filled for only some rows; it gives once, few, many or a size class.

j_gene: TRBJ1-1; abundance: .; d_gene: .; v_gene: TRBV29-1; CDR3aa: CSVSISAVGTEAFF; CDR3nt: TGCAGCGTATCGATATCTGCGGTGGGCACTGAAGCTTTCTTT
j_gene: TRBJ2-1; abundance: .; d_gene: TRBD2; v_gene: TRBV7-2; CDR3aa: CASSFSGGRFYNEQFF; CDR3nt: TGTGCCAGCAGTTTTAGCGGGGGCCGATTTTACAATGAGCAGTTCTTC
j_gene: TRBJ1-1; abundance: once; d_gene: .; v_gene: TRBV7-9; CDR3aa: CASSPQTEAPEAFF; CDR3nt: TGTGCCAGCAGCCCGCAGACAGAAGCCCCTGAAGCTTTCTTT
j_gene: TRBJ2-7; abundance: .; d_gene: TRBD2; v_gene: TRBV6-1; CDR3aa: CASSEASGLAVLYF; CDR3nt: TGTGCCAGCAGTGAGGCGTCGGGACTAGCGGTTTTATACTTC
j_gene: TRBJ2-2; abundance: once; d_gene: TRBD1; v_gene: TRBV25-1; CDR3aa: CASSDEQGTGELFF; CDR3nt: TGTGCCAGCAGTGATGAACAGGGGACCGGGGAGCTGTTTTTT
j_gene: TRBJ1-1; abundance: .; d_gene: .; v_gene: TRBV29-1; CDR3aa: CSVVGQLSNTEAFF; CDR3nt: TGCAGCGTTGTAGGACAGTTAAGTAACACTGAAGCTTTCTTT
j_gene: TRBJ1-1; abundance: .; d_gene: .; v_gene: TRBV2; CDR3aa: CASSVGGARTEAFF; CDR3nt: TGTGCCAGCAGTGTTGGGGGGGCGCGCACTGAAGCTTTCTTT
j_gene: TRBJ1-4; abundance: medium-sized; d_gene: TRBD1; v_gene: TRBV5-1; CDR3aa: CASSFRDRGFPTNEKLFF; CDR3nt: TGCGCCAGCAGCTTCCGGGACAGAGGATTCCCAACTAATGAAAAACTGTTTTTT
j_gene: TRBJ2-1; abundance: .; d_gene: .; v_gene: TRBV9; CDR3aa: CASAVEPSYNEQFF; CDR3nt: TGTGCCAGCGCGGTGGAACCCTCCTACAATGAGCAGTTCTTC
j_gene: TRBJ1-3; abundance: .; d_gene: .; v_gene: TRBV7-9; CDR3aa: CASSLVPLAAKVPGNTIYF; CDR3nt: TGTGCCAGCAGCTTAGTCCCGTTAGCAGCCAAGGTACCTGGAAACACCATATATTTT
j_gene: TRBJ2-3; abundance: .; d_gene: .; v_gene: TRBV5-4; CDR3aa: CASSFRGGSTDTQYF; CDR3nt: TGTGCCAGCAGCTTTCGAGGGGGAAGCACAGATACGCAGTATTTT
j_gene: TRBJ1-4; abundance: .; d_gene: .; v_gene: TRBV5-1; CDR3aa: CASSLTGSKNEKLFF; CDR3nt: TGCGCCAGCAGCTTGACAGGGAGCAAAAATGAAAAACTGTTTTTT
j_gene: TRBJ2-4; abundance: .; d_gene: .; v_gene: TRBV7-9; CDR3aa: CASSAGQPGDIQYF; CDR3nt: TGTGCCAGCAGCGCTGGACAGCCCGGGGACATTCAGTACTTC
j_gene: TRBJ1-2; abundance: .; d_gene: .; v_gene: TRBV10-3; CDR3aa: CAISDVGLGGGANYGYTF; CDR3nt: TGTGCCATCAGTGATGTAGGATTGGGAGGAGGAGCTAACTATGGCTACACCTTC
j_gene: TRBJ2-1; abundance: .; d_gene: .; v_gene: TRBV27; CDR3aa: CASSLWGRRSYNEQFF; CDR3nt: TGTGCCAGCAGTTTATGGGGGCGACGCTCCTACAATGAGCAGTTCTTC
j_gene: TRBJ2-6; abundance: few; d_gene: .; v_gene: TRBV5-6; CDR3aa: CASSLGGSGANVLTF; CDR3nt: TGTGCCAGCAGCTTGGGCGGCTCTGGGGCCAACGTCCTGACTTTC
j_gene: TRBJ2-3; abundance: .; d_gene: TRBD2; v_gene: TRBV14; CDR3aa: CASSHPLLAGGPDTQYF; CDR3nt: TGTGCCAGCAGCCACCCTCTCCTAGCGGGGGGCCCAGATACGCAGTATTTT
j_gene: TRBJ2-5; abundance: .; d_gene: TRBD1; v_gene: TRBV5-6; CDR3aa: CASSSRDRGRLETQYF; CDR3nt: TGTGCCAGCAGCTCCCGGGACAGGGGGCGGCTAGAGACCCAGTACTTC
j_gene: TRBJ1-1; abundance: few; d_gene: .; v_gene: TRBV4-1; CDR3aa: CASSQWGHYTDTEAFF; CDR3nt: TGCGCCAGCAGCCAATGGGGGCACTATACGGACACTGAAGCTTTCTTT
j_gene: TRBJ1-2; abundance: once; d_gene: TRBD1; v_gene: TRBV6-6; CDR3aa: CASSQSPGQGTGYTF; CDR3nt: TGTGCCAGCAGTCAATCTCCGGGACAGGGGACGGGCTACACCTTC
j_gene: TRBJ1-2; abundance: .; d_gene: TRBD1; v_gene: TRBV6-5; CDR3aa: CASSYPGTGNGYTF; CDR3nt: TGTGCCAGCAGTTATCCAGGGACAGGGAATGGCTACACCTTC
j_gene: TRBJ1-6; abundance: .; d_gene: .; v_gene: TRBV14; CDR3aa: CASSQVAGAYNSPLHF; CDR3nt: TGTGCCAGCAGCCAGGTCGCAGGGGCCTATAATTCACCCCTCCACTTT
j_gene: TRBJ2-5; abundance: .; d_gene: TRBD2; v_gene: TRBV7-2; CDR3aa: CASSLVTPSGGGTQYF; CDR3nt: TGTGCCAGCAGCTTAGTCACCCCTAGCGGGGGGGGGACCCAGTACTTC
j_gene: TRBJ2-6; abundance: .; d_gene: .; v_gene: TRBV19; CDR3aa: CASSIGVSGANVLTF; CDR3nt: TGTGCCAGTAGTATAGGAGTCTCTGGGGCCAACGTCCTGACTTTC
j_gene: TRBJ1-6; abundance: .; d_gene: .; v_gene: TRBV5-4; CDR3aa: CASSLAGNSPPHF; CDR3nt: TGTGCCAGCAGCTTGGCCGGGAATTCACCCCCCCACTTT
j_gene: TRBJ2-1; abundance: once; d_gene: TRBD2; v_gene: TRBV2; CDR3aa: CASRNPGLAGSYNEQFF; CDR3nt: TGTGCCAGCAGAAATCCGGGACTAGCGGGCTCCTACAATGAGCAGTTCTTC
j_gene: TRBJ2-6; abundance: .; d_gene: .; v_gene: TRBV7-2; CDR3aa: CASSPSSGSGANVLTF; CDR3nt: TGTGCCAGCAGCCCATCCTCAGGGTCTGGGGCCAACGTCCTGACTTTC
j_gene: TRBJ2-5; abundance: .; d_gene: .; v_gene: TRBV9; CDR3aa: CASSPTNRFQETQYF; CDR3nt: TGTGCCAGCAGCCCTACTAACAGGTTCCAAGAGACCCAGTACTTC
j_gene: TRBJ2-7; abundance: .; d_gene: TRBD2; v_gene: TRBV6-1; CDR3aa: CASSEARDYTYEQYF; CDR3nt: TGTGCCAGCAGTGAAGCCCGGGACTACACCTACGAGCAGTACTTC
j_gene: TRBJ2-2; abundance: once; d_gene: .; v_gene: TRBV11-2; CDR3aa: CASTDGELFF; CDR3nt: TGTGCCAGTACTGACGGGGAGCTGTTTTTT
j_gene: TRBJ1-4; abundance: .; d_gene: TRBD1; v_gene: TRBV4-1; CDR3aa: CASSHGTAFNEKLFF; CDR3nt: TGCGCCAGCAGCCACGGGACAGCTTTTAATGAAAAACTGTTTTTT
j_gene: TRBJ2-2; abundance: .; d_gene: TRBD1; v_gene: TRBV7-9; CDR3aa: CASSGDRVALGDELFF; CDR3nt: TGTGCCAGCAGCGGGGACAGGGTCGCGCTGGGTGATGAGCTGTTTTTT
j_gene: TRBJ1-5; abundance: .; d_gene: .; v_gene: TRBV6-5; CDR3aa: CASSPASGNQPQHF; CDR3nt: TGTGCCAGCAGCCCCGCCAGCGGCAATCAGCCCCAGCATTTT